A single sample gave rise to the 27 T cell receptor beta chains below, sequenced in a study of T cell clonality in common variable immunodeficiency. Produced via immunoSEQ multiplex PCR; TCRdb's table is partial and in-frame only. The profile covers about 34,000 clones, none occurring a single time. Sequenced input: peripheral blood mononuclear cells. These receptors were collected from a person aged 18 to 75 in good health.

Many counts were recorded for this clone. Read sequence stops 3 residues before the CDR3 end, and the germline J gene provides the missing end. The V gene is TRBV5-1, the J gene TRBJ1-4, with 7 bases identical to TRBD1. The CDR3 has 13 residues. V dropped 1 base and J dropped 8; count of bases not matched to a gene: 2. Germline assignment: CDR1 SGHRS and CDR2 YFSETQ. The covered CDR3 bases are TGCGCCAGCAGCTTGTCGACAGGGGAAAAA. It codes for CASSLSTGEK. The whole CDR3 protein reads CASSLSTGEKLFF.

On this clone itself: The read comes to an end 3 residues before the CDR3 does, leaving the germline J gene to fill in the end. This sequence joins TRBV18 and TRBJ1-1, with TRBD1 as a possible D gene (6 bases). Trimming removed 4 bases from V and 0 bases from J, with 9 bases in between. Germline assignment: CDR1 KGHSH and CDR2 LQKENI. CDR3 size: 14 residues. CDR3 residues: CASSLQGLNTEAFF. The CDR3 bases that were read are TGTGCCAGCTCACTACAGGGATTGAACACTGAA.

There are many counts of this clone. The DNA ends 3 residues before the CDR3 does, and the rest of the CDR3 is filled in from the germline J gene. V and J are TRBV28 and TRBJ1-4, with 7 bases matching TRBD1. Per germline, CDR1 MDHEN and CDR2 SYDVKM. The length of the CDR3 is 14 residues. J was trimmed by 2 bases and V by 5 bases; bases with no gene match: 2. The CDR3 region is CASSQTGTNEKLFF. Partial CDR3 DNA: TGTGCCAGCAGTCAGACAGGGACTAATGAAAAA.

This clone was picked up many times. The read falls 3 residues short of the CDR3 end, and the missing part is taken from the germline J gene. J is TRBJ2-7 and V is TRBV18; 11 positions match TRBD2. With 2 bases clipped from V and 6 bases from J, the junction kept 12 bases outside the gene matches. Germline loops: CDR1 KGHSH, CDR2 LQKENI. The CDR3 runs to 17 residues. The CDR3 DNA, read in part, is TGTGCCAGCTCACCAGTACTAGCGGGAGAACTGGGGCGCGAG. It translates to CASSPVLAGELGRE. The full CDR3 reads CASSPVLAGELGREQYF.

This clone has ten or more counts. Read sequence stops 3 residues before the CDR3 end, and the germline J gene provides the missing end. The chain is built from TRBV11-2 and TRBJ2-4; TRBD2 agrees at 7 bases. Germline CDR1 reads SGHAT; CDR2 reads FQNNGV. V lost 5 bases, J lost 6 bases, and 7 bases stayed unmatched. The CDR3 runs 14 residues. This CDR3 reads CASSTLTGGNIQYF. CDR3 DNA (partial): TGTGCCAGCAGCACCCTCACGGGGGGAAACATT.

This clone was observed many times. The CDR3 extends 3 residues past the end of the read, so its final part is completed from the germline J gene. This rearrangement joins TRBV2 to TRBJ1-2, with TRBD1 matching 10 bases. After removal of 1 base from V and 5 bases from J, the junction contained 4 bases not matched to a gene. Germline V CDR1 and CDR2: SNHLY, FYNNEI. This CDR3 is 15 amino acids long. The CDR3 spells CASSEVDRGRYGYTF. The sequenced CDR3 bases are TGTGCCAGCAGTGAAGTGGACAGGGGGAGGTATGGC.

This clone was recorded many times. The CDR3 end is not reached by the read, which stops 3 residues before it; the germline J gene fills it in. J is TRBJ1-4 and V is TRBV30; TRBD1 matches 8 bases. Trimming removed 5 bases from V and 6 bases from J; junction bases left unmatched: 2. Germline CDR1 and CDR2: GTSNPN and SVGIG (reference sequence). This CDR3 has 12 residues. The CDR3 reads CAWDRGDEKLFF. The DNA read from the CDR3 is TGTGCCTGGGACAGGGGAGATGAAAAA.

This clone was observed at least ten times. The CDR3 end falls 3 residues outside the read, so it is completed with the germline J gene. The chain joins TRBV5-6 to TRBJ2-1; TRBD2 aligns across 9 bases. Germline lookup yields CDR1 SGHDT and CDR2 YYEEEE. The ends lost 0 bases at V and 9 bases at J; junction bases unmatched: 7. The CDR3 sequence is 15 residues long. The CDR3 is CASSLARAGGSEQFF. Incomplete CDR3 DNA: TGTGCCAGCAGCTTGGCCCGAGCGGGAGGAAGTGAG. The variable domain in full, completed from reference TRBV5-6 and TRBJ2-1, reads DAGVTQSPTHLIKTRGQQVTLRCSPKSGHDTVSWYQQALGQGPQFIFQYYEEEERQRGNFPDRFSGHQFPNYSSELNVNALLLGDSALYLCASSLARAGGSEQFFGPGTRLTVL.

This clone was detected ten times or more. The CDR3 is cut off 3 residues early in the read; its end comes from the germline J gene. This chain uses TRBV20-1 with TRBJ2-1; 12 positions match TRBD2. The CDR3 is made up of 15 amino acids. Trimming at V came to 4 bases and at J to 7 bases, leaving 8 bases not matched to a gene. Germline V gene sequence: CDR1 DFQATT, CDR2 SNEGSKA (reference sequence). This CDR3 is CSAIRLAGVLNEQFF. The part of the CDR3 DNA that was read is TGCAGTGCTATCAGACTAGCGGGAGTTTTAAATGAG.

The CDR3 bases that were read are TGTGCCAGCAGTGAAACCCCGGGACAGGGCACAGATACG. It specifies CASSETPGQGTDT. The whole CDR3 protein is CASSETPGQGTDTAFF. The J gene is TRBJ1-1, the V gene TRBV6-1; TRBD1 matches at 9 bases. The read ends 3 residues before the CDR3 terminus; that terminus is restored from the germline J gene. Germline CDR1 is MNHNS and CDR2 is SASEGT. The CDR3 runs to 16 residues.

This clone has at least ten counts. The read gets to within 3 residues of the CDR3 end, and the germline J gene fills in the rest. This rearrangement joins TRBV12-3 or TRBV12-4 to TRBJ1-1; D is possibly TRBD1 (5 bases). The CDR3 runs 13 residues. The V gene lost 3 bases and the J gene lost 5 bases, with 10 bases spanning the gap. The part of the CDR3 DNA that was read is TGTGCCAGCAGTTTTAACGGGGGGACTGAA. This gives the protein CASSFNGGTE. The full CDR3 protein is CASSFNGGTEAFF.

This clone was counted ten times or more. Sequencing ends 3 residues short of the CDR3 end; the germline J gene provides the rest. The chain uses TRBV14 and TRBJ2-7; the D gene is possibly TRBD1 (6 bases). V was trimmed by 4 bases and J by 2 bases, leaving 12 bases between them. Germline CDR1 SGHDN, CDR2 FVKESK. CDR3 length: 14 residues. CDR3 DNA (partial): TGTGCCAGCAGCCTGAGGACAGTTGCCTACGAG. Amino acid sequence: CASSLRTVAYE. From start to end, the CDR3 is CASSLRTVAYEQYF.

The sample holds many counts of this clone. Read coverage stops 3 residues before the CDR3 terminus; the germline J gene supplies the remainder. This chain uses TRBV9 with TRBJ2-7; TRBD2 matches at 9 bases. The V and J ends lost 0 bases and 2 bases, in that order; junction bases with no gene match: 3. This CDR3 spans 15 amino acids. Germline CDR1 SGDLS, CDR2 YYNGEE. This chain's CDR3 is CASSVGAGGTYEQYF. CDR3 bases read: TGTGCCAGCAGCGTAGGGGCGGGAGGGACCTACGAG. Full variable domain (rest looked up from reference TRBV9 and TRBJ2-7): DSGVTQTPKHLITATGQRVTLRCSPRSGDLSVYWYQQSLDQGLQFLIQYYNGEERAKGNILERFSAQQFPDLHSELNLSSLELGDSALYFCASSVGAGGTYEQYFGPGTRLTVT.

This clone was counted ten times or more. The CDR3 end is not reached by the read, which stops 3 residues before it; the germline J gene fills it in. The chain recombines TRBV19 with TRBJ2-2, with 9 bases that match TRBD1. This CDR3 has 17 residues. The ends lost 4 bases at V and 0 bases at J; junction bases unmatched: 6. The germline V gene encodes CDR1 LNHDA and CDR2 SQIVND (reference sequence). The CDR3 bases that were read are TGTGCCAGTAGTACCCCTGGGACAGGGCCGAACACCGGGGAG. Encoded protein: CASSTPGTGPNTGE. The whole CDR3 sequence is CASSTPGTGPNTGELFF.

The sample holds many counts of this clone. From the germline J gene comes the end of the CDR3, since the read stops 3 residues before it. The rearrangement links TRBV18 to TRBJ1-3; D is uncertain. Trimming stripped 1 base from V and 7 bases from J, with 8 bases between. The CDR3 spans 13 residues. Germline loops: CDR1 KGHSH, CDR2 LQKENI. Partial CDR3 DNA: TGTGCCAGCTCACCACAAGAGCCTAACACC. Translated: CASSPQEPNT. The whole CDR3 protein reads CASSPQEPNTIYF.

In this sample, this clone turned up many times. CDR3 region: CASGAFRGRGNEQFF. The covered CDR3 bases are TGTGCCTCTGGGGCTTTCCGAGGGCGGGGCAATGAG. V is TRBV28 and J is TRBJ2-1; tentative D call: TRBD2 (6 bases). The read finishes 3 residues shy of the CDR3 end, and the germline J gene is used to complete it. Trimming shortened V by 11 bases and J by 6 bases, and 23 bases separated the two germline ends. This CDR3 has 15 amino acids. Germline loops: CDR1 MDHEN, CDR2 SYDVKM.

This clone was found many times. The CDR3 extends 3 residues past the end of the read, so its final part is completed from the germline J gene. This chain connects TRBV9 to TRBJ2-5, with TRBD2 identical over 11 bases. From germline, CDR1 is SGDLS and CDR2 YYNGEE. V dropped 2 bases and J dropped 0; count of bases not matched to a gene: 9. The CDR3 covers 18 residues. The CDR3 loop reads CASSVGTSGLADQETQYF. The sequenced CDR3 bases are TGTGCCAGCAGCGTGGGTACATCGGGACTAGCGGACCAAGAGACC.

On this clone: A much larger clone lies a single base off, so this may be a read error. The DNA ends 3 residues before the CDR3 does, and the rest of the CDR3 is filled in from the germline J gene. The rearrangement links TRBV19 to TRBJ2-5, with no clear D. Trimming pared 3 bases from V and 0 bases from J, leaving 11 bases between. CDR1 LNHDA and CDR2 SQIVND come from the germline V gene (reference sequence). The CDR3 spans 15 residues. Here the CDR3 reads CASSMVLTDQETQYF. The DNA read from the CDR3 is TGTGCCAGTAGTATGGTCCTTACAGACCAAGAGACC. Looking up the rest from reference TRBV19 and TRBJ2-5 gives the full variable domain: DGGITQSPKYLFRKEGQNVTLSCEQNLNHDAMYWYRQDPGQGLRLIYYSQIVNDFQKGDIAEGYSVSREKKESFPLTVTSAQKNPTAFYLCASSMVLTDQETQYFGPGTRLLVL.

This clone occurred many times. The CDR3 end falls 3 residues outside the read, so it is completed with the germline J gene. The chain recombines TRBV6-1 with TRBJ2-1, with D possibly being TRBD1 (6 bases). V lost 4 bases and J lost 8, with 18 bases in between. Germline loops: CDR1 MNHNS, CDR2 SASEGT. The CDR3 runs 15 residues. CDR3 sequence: CASSAPGTGFHEQFF. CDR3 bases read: TGTGCCAGCAGTGCGCCGGGAACAGGGTTTCATGAG.

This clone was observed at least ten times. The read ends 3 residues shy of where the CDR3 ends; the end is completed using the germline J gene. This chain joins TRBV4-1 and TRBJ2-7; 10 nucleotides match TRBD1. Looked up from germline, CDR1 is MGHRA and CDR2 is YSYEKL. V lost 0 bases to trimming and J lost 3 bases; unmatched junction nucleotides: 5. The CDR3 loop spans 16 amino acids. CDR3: CASSQEHRTGGYEQYF. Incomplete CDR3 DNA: TGCGCCAGCAGCCAAGAACATCGGACAGGGGGCTACGAG.

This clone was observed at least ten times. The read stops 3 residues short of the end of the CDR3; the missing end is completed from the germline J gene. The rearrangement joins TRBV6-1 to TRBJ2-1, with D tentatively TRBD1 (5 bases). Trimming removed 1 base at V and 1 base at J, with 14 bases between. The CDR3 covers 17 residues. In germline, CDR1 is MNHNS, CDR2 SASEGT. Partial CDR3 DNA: TGTGCCAGCAGTGAAGGGCAGGGCAGGGCTTCCTACAATGAG. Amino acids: CASSEGQGRASYNE. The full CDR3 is CASSEGQGRASYNEQFF.

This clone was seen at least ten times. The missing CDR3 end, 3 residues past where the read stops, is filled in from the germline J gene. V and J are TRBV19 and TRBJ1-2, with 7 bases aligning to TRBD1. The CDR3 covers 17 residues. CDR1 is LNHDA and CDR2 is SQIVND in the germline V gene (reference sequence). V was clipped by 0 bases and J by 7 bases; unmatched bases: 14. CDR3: CASSIDLLLEGASGYTF. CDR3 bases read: TGTGCCAGTAGTATAGATCTTCTCTTGGAGGGGGCGAGTGGC.

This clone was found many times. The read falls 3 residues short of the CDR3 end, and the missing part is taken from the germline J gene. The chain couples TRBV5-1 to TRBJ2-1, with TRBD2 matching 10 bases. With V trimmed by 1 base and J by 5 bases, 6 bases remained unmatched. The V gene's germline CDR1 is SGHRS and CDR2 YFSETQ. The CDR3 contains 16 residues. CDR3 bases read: TGCGCCAGCAGCTTGCCCCTAGCGGGAGTTAACAATGAG. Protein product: CASSLPLAGVNNE. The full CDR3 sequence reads CASSLPLAGVNNEQFF.

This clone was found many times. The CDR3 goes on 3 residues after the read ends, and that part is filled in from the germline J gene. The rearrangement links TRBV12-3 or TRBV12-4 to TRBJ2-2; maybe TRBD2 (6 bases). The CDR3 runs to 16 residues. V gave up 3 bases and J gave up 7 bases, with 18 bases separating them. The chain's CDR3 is CASSFLAGRANGELFF. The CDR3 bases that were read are TGTGCCAGCAGTTTTTTGGCGGGAAGAGCCAACGGGGAG.

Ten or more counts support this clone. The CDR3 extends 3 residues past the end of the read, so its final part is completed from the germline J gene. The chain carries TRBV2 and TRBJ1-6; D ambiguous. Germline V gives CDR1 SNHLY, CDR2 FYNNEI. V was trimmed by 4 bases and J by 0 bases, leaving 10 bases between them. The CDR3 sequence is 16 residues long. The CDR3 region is CASSGPPGSYNSPLHF. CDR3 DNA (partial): TGTGCCAGCAGTGGACCGCCGGGCTCCTATAATTCACCC.

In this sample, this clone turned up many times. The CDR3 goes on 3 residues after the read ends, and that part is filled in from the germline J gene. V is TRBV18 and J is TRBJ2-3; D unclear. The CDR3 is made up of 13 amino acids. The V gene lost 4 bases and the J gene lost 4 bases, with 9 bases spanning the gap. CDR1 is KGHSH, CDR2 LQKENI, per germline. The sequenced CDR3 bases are TGTGCCAGCTCACTCCAGTTCGCAGATACG. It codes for CASSLQFADT. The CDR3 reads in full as CASSLQFADTQYF.

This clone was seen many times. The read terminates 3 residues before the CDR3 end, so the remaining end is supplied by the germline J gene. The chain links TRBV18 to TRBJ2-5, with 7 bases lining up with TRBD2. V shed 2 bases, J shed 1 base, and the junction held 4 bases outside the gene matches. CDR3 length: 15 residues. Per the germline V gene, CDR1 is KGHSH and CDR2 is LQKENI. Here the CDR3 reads CASSPVSGSQETQYF. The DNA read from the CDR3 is TGTGCCAGCTCACCAGTTAGCGGGTCCCAAGAGACC.